This T cell receptor beta chain emerged from a study of blood T cell repertoires in COVID-19. As for the study in general: Acute-phase and convalescent COVID-19 samples originated in the United States, Italy and Spain. From T cells, B-cell-depleted T cells, or PBMCs came the material, which was cDNA or gDNA.

Authors' data handling: For nucleated cells, counts were estimated from reference gene primer amplification. Generated by immunoSEQ multiplex PCR, the TCRdb table keeps only in-frame clones and is missing some. V and J calls and clone size follow that table, whereas D and trimming were derived from the DNA. The repertoire holds approximately 69,000 clones, with roughly 85% as singletons. Sequencing input: peripheral blood. The TCR originated in a woman of 80 years or more with acute or convalescent COVID-19.

CDR3 DNA: TGTGCCAGCAGTCCGTGGGACAGGGCTAGCACAGATACGCAGTATTTT. Translation: CASSPWDRASTDTQYF. The chain couples TRBV27 to TRBJ2-3; 9 bases line up with TRBD1. Germline CDR1 is MNHEY and CDR2 is SMNVEV (reference sequence). V lost 5 bases, J lost 0 bases, and 6 bases stayed unmatched. The CDR3 is 16 residues long.